This T cell receptor beta chain was found in a study of cytomegalovirus exposure and HLA in healthy donors. Findings and caveats of the study: In a later analysis, first-cohort TCR clusters were found to tend to co-occur in the 100 to 150 validation repertoires. Rare TCR sequences dominated, though some public TCRs recurred in many donors.

The CDR3 has 16 residues. The ends lost 1 base at V and 4 bases at J; junction bases unmatched: 7. In germline, CDR1 is MGHRA, CDR2 YSYEKL. A note on this clone: Its antigen is unknown.

TCRdb keeps only in-frame clones here, not all; method: immunoSEQ multiplex PCR. The sample contains fewer than 85,000 clones, approximately 96% of which appear only once. This clonotype was obtained from a woman between 18 and 29 years old in good health and CMV-seronegative. The sequenced sample was PBMCs. This chain connects TRBV4-1 to TRBJ2-5; 9 positions match TRBD1. CDR3 in amino acids: CASSQGTGAVGETQYF. In nucleotides, the CDR3 is TGCGCCAGCAGCCAAGGGACAGGGGCAGTTGGAGAGACCCAGTACTTC.